What follows are 20 T cell receptor beta chains derived from one specimen sequenced in a study of response to subunit inactivated influenza vaccine. Via MiXCR, TCRdb re-called the RT-PCR reads, giving one row per CDR3 protein. The table lists about 190,000 distinct CDR3 sequences, approximately 15% of them singletons, with approximately 24% in the top ten. Sequencing was performed on CD8+ T cells sorted from PBMCs, taken less than 6 days after vaccination. These receptors were collected from a man aged 45-65 years who received an inactivated influenza vaccine.

This clonotype was counted ten times or more. The J gene is TRBJ2-5, the V gene TRBV12-3 or TRBV12-4, with a possible D match to TRBD1 (6 bases). Trimming cost V 2 bases and J 4 bases, with 11 bases left between them. The CDR3 spans 14 residues. Here the CDR3 reads CASSLTGIPETQYF. CDR3 nucleotides: TGTGCCAGCAGTTTAACAGGGATCCCAGAGACCCAGTACTTC.

This rearrangement joins TRBV6-5 to TRBJ1-2, with D possibly matching TRBD1 (5 bases). The V and J ends lost 0 bases and 4 bases respectively, with 9 bases between them. Per germline, CDR1 MNHEY and CDR2 SVGAGI. This CDR3 comprises 14 residues. Here the CDR3 DNA reads TGTGCCAGCAGTTACTCCGCAGGGATCTATGGCTACACCTTC. Protein: CASSYSAGIYGYTF.

This chain connects TRBV11-2 to TRBJ2-5, with a possible D match to TRBD2 (6 bases). V lost 5 bases and J 5 bases, leaving 15 bases between the germline ends. Germline-derived CDR1 and CDR2 are SGHAT and FQNNGV. The CDR3 is made up of 14 amino acids. The CDR3 sequence: CASSRLWGEETQYF. The CDR3 DNA reads as TGTGCCAGCAGCCGCCTTTGGGGGGAGGAGACCCAGTACTTC.

This clonotype was picked up many times. The J gene is TRBJ2-3, the V gene TRBV4-3, with TRBD2 identical over 7 bases. This CDR3 spans 17 amino acids. Germline V lookup: CDR1 LGHNA, CDR2 YSLEER. The junction had 16 bases not matched to a gene; V was cut back by 6 bases and J by 4 bases. This chain's CDR3 is CASRQQWGGSPSDTQYF. The CDR3 DNA reads TGCGCCAGCAGGCAACAATGGGGGGGATCACCGTCAGATACGCAGTATTTT.

This clonotype has only a few counts. The chain combines TRBV3-1 with TRBJ2-7, with no clear D. From germline, CDR1 is LGHDT and CDR2 YNNKEL (reference sequence). V shed 4 bases and J shed 1 base, with 17 bases lying between them. The CDR3 spans 16 residues. In DNA, the CDR3 is TGTGCCAGCAGCCCCCAACGGACGGCTCCTTCCTACGAGCAGTACTTC. It encodes CASSPQRTAPSYEQYF.

At least ten counts were recorded for this clonotype. The V call is TRBV20-1, the J call TRBJ2-7, with D uncertain. V was cut by 3 bases and J by 6 bases, with 12 bases left in between. Per the germline V gene, CDR1 is DFQATT and CDR2 is SNEGSKA (reference sequence). The CDR3 totals 12 residues. The CDR3 loop reads CSASGLGGEQYF. The CDR3 DNA is TGCAGTGCTAGCGGATTGGGCGGCGAGCAGTACTTC.

The table lists this clonotype with many counts. This sequence joins TRBV25-1 and TRBJ2-5, with D tentatively TRBD1 (6 bases). Germline assignment: CDR1 MGHDK and CDR2 SYGVNS. The CDR3 extends over 14 amino acids. The V end lost 6 bases, the J end lost 5 bases, and 16 bases lay between the germline ends. The CDR3 spells CASSEEGVGETQYF. The DNA for the CDR3 is TGTGCCAGCAGCGAAGAGGGGGTAGGGGAGACCCAGTACTTC. Variable domain in full (rest from reference TRBV25-1 and TRBJ2-5): EADIYQTPRYLVIGTGKKITLECSQTMGHDKMYWYQQDPGMELHLIHYSYGVNSTEKGDLSSESTVSRIRTEHFPLTLESARPSHTSQYLCASSEEGVGETQYFGPGTRLLVL.

The chain links TRBV7-9 to TRBJ1-1; no reliable D call. The CDR3 totals 14 residues. Germline V gene lookup returns CDR1 SEHNR and CDR2 FQNEAQ (reference sequence). V lost 3 bases to trimming and J lost 1 base, with 9 bases between them. CDR3 residues: CASSFPPGNTEAFF. The CDR3 DNA reads as TGTGCCAGCAGCTTCCCACCGGGGAACACTGAAGCTTTCTTT.

The V and J genes are TRBV6-2 or TRBV6-3 and TRBJ1-1; D is perhaps TRBD1 (6 bases). CDR1 MNHEY and CDR2 SVGEGT come from the germline V gene. The V and J ends lost 0 bases and 5 bases respectively, with 16 bases between them. This CDR3 is 16 amino acids long. The CDR3 DNA reads TGTGCCAGCAGTTACTCGACACGGGGGCGAGGAACTGAAGCTTTCTTT. Its translation: CASSYSTRGRGTEAFF.

The chain has TRBV29-1 and TRBJ2-3; the D gene is possibly TRBD2 (6 bases). Trimming cost V 5 bases and J 2 bases, with 26 bases left between them. The CDR3 totals 18 residues. Germline CDR1 and CDR2: SQVTM and ANQGSEA. CDR3 coding DNA: TGCAGCGTTTCGGGGGAACTAGACCAACGCGAAACCACAGATACGCAGTATTTT. Protein sequence: CSVSGELDQRETTDTQYF.

The chain links TRBV7-3 to TRBJ2-1; 12 bases line up with TRBD2. Germline trimming cut 6 bases from V and 2 bases from J; bases unmatched to any gene: 14. The length of the CDR3 is 19 residues. CDR1 is SGHTA and CDR2 is FQGTGA in the germline V gene. The CDR3, as DNA: TGTGCCAGCAGGGCCGGACTAGCGGGGCGACGGCTTCCCTACAATGAGCAGTTCTTC. Its protein is CASRAGLAGRRLPYNEQFF.

This clonotype came up a few times. The gene calls are TRBV11-2 and TRBJ2-1, with D uncertain. Germline loops: CDR1 SGHAT, CDR2 FQNNGV. The CDR3 runs to 15 residues. V was shortened by 2 bases and J by 0 bases, with 8 bases between the two germline ends. CDR3 sequence (DNA): TGTGCCAGCAGCTTACACACCAGCTCCTACAATGAGCAGTTCTTC. It codes for CASSLHTSSYNEQFF.

This clonotype was detected many times. The CDR3 nucleotides are TGTGCCAGCAGTTTGCCCCCGACTAGCGGGGGGTACAATGAGCAGTTCTTC. Translated, it gives CASSLPPTSGGYNEQFF. The chain is built from TRBV12-3 or TRBV12-4 and TRBJ2-1; 13 positions match TRBD2. The ends lost 3 bases at V and 4 bases at J; junction bases unmatched: 6. The CDR3 runs 17 residues.

The rearrangement links TRBV28 to TRBJ2-5; D is perhaps TRBD2 (6 bases). The V end lost 2 bases, the J end lost 7 bases, and 14 bases lay between the germline ends. The CDR3 is 14 residues long. Germline V gives CDR1 MDHEN, CDR2 SYDVKM. The CDR3 region has the DNA TGTGCCAGCAGTTTAGGCAGCCCGCGGGGGACCCAGTACTTC. Its translation is CASSLGSPRGTQYF.

The J gene is TRBJ2-7, the V gene TRBV5-1; a weak D match, TRBD2 (5 bases). The germline CDR1 and CDR2 sequences are SGHRS and YFSETQ. V lost 2 bases, J lost 6 bases, and 15 bases lay in between. This CDR3 is built from 14 residues. CDR3: CASSFLVGGFEQYF. The CDR3 DNA reads TGCGCCAGCAGCTTTTTGGTCGGCGGGTTCGAGCAGTACTTC.

The chain couples TRBV3-1 to TRBJ2-2, with TRBD1 matching 8 bases. Germline V gene lookup returns CDR1 LGHDT and CDR2 YNNKEL (reference sequence). This CDR3 comprises 17 residues. Losses at the gene ends were 0 bases for V and 3 bases for J; bases not matched to a gene: 6. The CDR3 nucleotides are TGTGCCAGCAGCCAAGATCGGACAGGGTGGGACACCGGGGAGCTGTTTTTT. It codes for CASSQDRTGWDTGELFF.

A few counts support this clonotype. This chain links TRBV6-6 with TRBJ2-7, with unresolved D. Trimming removed 2 bases from V and 2 bases from J, with 7 bases in between. The V gene's germline CDR1 is MNHNY and CDR2 SVGAGI (reference sequence). This CDR3 spans 13 amino acids. The CDR3 loop is CASSYARTYEQYF. For the CDR3, the DNA is TGTGCCAGCAGTTACGCCAGAACCTACGAGCAGTACTTC.

The chain couples TRBV11-2 to TRBJ2-1; D possibly corresponds to TRBD1 (6 bases). This CDR3 is 16 amino acids long. V lost 0 bases to trimming and J lost 0 bases, with 9 bases between them. Germline values: CDR1 SGHAT, CDR2 FQNNGV. The CDR3, as DNA: TGTGCCAGCAGCTTAGACACAGGGAGCTCCTACAATGAGCAGTTCTTC. Amino acid sequence: CASSLDTGSSYNEQFF. The complete variable domain, with remaining parts taken from reference TRBV11-2 and TRBJ2-1, reads EAGVAQSPRYKIIEKRQSVAFWCNPISGHATLYWYQQILGQGPKLLIQFQNNGVVDDSQLPKDRFSAERLKGVDSTLKIQPAKLEDSAVYLCASSLDTGSSYNEQFFGPGTRLTVL.

The gene calls are TRBV6-5 and TRBJ2-3, with a tentative D call TRBD2 (6 bases). V lost 4 bases and J 6 bases, leaving 14 bases between the germline ends. The CDR3 runs 14 residues. CDR1 MNHEY and CDR2 SVGAGI come from the germline V gene. The chain's CDR3 is CASSWEASSDTQYF. CDR3 DNA sequence: TGTGCCAGCAGTTGGGAGGCATCGTCGGATACGCAGTATTTT.

The rearrangement links TRBV27 to TRBJ2-2; D gene unclear. Germline lookup yields CDR1 MNHEY and CDR2 SMNVEV (reference sequence). This CDR3 has 13 amino acids. Trimming pared 2 bases from V and 6 bases from J, leaving 7 bases between. CDR3 in DNA: TGTGCCAGCAGTTTAGCGAATGCCGGGGAGCTGTTTTTT. Translating it yields CASSLANAGELFF.